Listed below are T cell receptor beta chains from one sample, sequenced in a study of T cell responses to AZD1222 COVID-19 vaccine. Sequenced by immunoSEQ multiplex PCR; TCRdb stores in-frame clones only, minus some. This sample has about 110,000 clones, with over 75% found just once. Specimen: peripheral blood, collected on day 0 of AZD1222 vaccination. These receptors were obtained from an adult in good health. The conserved cysteine and the conserved F or W are not part of the CDR3 here.

J gene	V gene	CDR3 protein
TRBJ1-2	TRBV6-5	ASRNRGREDGYT
TRBJ2-2	TRBV7-9	ASSLRARSTGELF
TRBJ1-4	TRBV20-1	SASGPNEKLF
TRBJ1-1	TRBV5-5	ASSLGPTDTEAF
TRBJ1-5	TRBV19	ASSIWSGDQPQH
TRBJ2-1	TRBV9	ASSVGAGANYNEQF
TRBJ1-2	TRBV5-1	ASSLGQIANYGYT
TRBJ2-4	TRBV2	ASSERQTKNIQY
TRBJ2-7	TRBV10-3	AISDGSHEQY
TRBJ1-3	TRBV27	ASSLAGGFGNTIY
TRBJ1-3	TRBV27	ASSLRQGATGNTIY
TRBJ1-5	TRBV6-5	GTGGSNQPQH
TRBJ2-7	TRBV7-9	ASSLGEGRSYEQY
TRBJ2-7	TRBV11-2	ASSLVGGGSYEQY
TRBJ1-4	TRBV27	ASSLSGTYGEKLF